This T cell receptor beta chain was captured in a study of beta chain features in type 1 diabetes. General observations from the study: Within each of all four CD4+ subsets, Type 1 diabetes patients had TCRB CDR3s that were moderately but significantly shorter.

On this clone itself: Its cognate antigen is unknown.

Central memory, naive, regulatory and stem cell-like memory CD4+ cells were sorted by CD45RO/CCR7/CD25/CD127/CD95/CD27. The authors obtained over 98% purity in all sorted populations. The V and J ends lost 0 bases and 4 bases, in that order; junction bases with no gene match: 7. The CDR3 spans 17 residues. Germline V CDR1 and CDR2: MNHEY, SMNVEV (reference sequence). Every bit of the isolated RNA underwent reverse transcription, so sequencing read expressed TCRB transcripts. Average read counts of stem cell-like memory T cell samples were about a million. The method was immunoSEQ multiplex PCR; TCRdb's version includes in-frame clones alone and lacks a portion of them. The sample has some 47,000 clones, just under 45% seen once; the top ten hold roughly 0.13%.

Sequencing was performed on stem cell memory CD4+ T cells from blood. The chain recombines TRBV27 with TRBJ2-2; 8 bases agree with TRBD2. The sequence derives from a man under 40 with type 1 diabetes. The CDR3 is CASSLSLNGRVTGELFF. The CDR3 DNA sequence: TGTGCCAGCAGTTTATCGTTGAACGGGAGGGTCACCGGGGAGCTGTTTTTT.